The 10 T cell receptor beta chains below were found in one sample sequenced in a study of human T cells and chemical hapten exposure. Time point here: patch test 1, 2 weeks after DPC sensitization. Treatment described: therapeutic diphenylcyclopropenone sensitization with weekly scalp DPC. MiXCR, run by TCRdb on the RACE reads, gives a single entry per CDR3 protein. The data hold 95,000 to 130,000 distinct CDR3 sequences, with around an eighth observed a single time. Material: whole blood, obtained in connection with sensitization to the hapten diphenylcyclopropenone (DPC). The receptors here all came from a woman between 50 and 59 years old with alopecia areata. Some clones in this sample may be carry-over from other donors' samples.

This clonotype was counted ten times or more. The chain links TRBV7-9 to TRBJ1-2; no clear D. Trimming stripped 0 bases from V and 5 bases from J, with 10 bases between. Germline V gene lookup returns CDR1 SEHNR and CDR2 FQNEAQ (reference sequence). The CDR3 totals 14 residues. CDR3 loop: CASSLASDGYGYTF. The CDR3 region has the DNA TGTGCCAGCAGCTTAGCCAGCGATGGTTATGGCTACACCTTC.

This CDR3 is CASSSYRTQYEQYF. DNA for the CDR3: TGTGCCAGCAGTTCTTATAGGACACAGTACGAGCAGTACTTC. The chain links TRBV27 to TRBJ2-7, with D maybe TRBD1 (5 bases). The CDR3 is 14 residues long. V dropped 4 bases and J dropped 4 bases, with 14 bases sitting between them. Germline-derived CDR1 and CDR2 are MNHEY and SMNVEV (reference sequence).

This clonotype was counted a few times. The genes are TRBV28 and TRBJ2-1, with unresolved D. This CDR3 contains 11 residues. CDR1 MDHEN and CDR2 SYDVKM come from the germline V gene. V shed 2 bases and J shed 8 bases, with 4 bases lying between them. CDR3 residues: CASSLKYEQFF. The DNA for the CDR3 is TGTGCCAGCAGTTTAAAATATGAGCAGTTCTTC.

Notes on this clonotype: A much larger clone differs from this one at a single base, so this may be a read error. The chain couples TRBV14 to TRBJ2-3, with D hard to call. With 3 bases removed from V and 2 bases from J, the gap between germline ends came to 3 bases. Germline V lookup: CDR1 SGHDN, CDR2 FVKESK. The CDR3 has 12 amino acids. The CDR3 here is CASSHYTDTQYF. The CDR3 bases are TGTGCCAGCAGCCACTACACAGATACGCAGTATTTT.

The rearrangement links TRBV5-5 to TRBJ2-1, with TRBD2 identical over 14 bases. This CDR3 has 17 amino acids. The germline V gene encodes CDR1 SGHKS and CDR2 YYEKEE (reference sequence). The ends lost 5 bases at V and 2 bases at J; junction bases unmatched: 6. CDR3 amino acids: CASRHGTSGGPYNEQFF. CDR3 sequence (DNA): TGTGCCAGCAGGCACGGGACTAGCGGGGGACCCTACAATGAGCAGTTCTTC.

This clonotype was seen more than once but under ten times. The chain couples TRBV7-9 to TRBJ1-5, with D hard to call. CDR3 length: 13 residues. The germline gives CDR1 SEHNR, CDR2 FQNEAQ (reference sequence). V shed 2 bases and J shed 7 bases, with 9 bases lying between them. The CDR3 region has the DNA TGTGCCAGCAGCTTAACGATGGGGCAGCCCCAGCATTTT. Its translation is CASSLTMGQPQHF.

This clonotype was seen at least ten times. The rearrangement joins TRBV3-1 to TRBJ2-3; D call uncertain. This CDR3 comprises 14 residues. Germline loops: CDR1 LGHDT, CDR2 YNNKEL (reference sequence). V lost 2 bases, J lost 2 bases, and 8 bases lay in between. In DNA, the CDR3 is TGTGCCAGCAGCCAACAGAGGAACACAGATACGCAGTATTTT. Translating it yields CASSQQRNTDTQYF.

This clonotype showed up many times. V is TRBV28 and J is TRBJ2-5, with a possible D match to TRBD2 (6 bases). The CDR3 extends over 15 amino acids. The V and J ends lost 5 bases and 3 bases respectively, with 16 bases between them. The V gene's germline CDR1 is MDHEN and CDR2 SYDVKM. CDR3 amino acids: CASSPGAGGKETQYF. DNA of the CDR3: TGTGCCAGCAGTCCCGGGGCTGGCGGGAAAGAGACCCAGTACTTC.

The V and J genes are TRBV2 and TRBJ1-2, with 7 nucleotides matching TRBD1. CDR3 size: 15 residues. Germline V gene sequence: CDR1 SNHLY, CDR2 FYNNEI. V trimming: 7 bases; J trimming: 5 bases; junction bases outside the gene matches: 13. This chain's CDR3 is CASTRGQVLGYGYTF. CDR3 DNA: TGTGCCAGCACCAGAGGACAGGTTCTAGGGTATGGCTACACCTTC.

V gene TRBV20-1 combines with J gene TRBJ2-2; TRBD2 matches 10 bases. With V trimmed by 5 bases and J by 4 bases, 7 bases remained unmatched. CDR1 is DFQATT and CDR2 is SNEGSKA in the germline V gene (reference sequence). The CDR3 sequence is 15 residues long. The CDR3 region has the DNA TGCAGTGCTCGACGGACTAGCGGACTCACCGGGGAGCTGTTTTTT. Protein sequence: CSARRTSGLTGELFF.